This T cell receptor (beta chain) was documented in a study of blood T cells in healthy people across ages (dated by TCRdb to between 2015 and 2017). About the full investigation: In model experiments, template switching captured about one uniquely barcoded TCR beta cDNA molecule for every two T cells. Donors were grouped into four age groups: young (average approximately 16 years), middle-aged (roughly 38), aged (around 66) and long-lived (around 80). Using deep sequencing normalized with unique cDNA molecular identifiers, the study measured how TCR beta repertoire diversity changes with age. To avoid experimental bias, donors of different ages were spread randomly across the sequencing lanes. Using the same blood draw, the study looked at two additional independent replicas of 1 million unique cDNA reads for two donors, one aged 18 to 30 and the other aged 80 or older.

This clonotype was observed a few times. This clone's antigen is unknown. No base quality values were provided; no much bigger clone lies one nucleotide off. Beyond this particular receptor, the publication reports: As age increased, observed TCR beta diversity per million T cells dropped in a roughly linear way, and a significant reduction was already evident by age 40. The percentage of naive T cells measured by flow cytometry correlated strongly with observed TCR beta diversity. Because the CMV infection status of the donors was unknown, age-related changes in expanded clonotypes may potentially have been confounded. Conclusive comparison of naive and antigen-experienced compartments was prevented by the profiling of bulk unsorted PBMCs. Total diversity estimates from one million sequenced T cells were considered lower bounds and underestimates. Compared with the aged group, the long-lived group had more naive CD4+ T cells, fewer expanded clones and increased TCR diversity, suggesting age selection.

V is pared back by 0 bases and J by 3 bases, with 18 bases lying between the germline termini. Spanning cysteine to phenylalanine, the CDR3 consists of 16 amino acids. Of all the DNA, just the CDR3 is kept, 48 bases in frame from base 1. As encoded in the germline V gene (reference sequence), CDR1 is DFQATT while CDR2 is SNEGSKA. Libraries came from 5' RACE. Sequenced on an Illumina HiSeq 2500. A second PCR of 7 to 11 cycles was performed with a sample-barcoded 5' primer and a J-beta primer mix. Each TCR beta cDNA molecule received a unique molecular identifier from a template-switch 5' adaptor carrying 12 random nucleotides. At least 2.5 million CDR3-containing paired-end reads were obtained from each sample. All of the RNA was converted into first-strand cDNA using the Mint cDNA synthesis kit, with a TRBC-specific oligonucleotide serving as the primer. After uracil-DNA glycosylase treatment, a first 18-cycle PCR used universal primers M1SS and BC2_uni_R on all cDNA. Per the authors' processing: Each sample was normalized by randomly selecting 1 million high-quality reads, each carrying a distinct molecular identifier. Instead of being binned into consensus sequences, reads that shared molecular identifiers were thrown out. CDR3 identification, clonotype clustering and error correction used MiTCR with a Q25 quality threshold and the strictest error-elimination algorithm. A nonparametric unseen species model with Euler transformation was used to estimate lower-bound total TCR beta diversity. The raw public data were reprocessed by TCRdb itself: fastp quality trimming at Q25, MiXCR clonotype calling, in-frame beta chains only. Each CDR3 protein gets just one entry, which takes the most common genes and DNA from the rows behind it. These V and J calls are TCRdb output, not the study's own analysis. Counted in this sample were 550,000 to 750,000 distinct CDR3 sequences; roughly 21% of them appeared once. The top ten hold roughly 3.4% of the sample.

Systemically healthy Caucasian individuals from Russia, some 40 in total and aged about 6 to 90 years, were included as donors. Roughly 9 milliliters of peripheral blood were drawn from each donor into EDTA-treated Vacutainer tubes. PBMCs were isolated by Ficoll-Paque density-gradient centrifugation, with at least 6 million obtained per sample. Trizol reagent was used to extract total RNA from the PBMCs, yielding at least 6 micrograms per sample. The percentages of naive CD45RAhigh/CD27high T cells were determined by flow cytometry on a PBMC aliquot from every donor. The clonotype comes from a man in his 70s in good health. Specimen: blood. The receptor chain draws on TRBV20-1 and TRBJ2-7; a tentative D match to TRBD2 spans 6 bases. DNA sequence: TGCAGTGCTAGAGAAGGGGCGGGATCCGTCCACTACGAGCAGTACTTC. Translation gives CSAREGAGSVHYEQYF.